These T cell receptor beta chains were read from a single sample in a study of cytomegalovirus exposure and HLA in healthy donors. Produced via immunoSEQ multiplex PCR; TCRdb's table is partial and in-frame only. The sample includes some 150,000 clones, 75% to 80% of them seen just once. The source material was PBMCs. These TCRs come from a male donor in good health and CMV-seronegative. Both conserved end residues are part of each CDR3. The D gene is left open where the match is weak. The size entry is marked missing in some rows and otherwise reads once, few, many or a size class.

abundance,v_gene,j_gene,d_gene,CDR3aa,CDR3nt
.,TRBV9,TRBJ1-2,.,CASSIRQYGYTF,TGTGCCAGCAGCATACGACAGTATGGCTACACCTTC
.,TRBV6-5,TRBJ2-4,.,CASSYGGGGKNIQYF,TGTGCCAGCAGTTATGGGGGCGGTGGCAAAAACATTCAGTACTTC
few,TRBV9,TRBJ2-2,TRBD2,CASTGTRQATGELFF,TGTGCCAGCACCGGGACTAGACAGGCCACCGGGGAGCTGTTTTTT
.,TRBV7-9,TRBJ1-1,.,CASSLGVADTEAFF,TGTGCCAGCAGCTTAGGCGTGGCGGACACTGAAGCTTTCTTT
few,TRBV15,TRBJ1-1,.,CATSRDRVATEAFF,TGTGCCACCAGCAGAGACAGGGTAGCCACTGAAGCTTTCTTT
.,TRBV6-5,TRBJ1-5,TRBD1,CASSSTGGNQPQHF,TGTGCCAGCAGTTCTACAGGGGGTAATCAGCCCCAGCATTTT
.,TRBV2,TRBJ2-7,.,CASSPDIPGYEQYF,TGTGCCAGCAGTCCGGACATCCCTGGTTACGAGCAGTACTTC
.,TRBV11-3,TRBJ2-2,TRBD2,CASSNGGADTGELFF,TGTGCCAGCAGTAACGGGGGGGCCGACACCGGGGAGCTGTTTTTT
.,TRBV7-9,TRBJ2-3,.,CASTGYGDTQYF,TGTGCCAGCACGGGGTACGGAGATACGCAGTATTTT
.,TRBV18,TRBJ2-3,TRBD2,CASSPGLAEIYTDTQYF,TGTGCCAGCTCACCTGGACTAGCGGAGATTTACACAGATACGCAGTATTTT
few,TRBV7-2,TRBJ2-4,TRBD2,CASSSPRRGVNIQYF,TGTGCCAGCAGCTCCCCACGGCGGGGGGTAAACATTCAGTACTTC
few,TRBV6-1,TRBJ2-5,.,CASSEEGTSRGETQYF,TGTGCCAGCAGTGAAGAGGGTACCTCGAGGGGGGAGACCCAGTACTTC
once,TRBV4-3,TRBJ2-2,.,CASSKTSPVTGELFF,TGCGCCAGCAGCAAAACCTCGCCGGTGACCGGGGAGCTGTTTTTT
few,TRBV2,TRBJ1-4,.,CASRTVSSNEKLFF,TGTGCCAGCAGGACAGTTAGTAGCAATGAAAAACTGTTTTTT
.,TRBV6-5,TRBJ2-7,.,CASSYSGTDYKQYF,TGTGCCAGCAGTTACTCCGGGACGGACTACAAGCAGTACTTC
.,TRBV25-1,TRBJ1-2,TRBD1,CASRGQGQNYGYTF,TGTGCCAGCAGGGGACAGGGGCAAAACTATGGCTACACCTTC
.,TRBV7-9,TRBJ2-7,.,CASSQGGGTYEQYF,TGTGCCAGCAGCCAAGGGGGGGGTACCTACGAGCAGTACTTC
.,TRBV6-5,TRBJ1-5,.,CASRARTTSNQPQHF,TGTGCCAGCAGGGCTCGGACAACTAGCAATCAGCCCCAGCATTTT
.,TRBV11-3,TRBJ2-2,TRBD1,CASSLETGGAGELFF,TGTGCCAGCAGCTTAGAGACAGGGGGGGCCGGGGAGCTGTTTTTT
few,TRBV7-3,TRBJ1-5,.,CASSPPLVWGTRNQPQHF,TGTGCCAGCAGCCCCCCTTTGGTTTGGGGGACTCGCAATCAGCCCCAGCATTTT
.,TRBV4-3,TRBJ2-1,TRBD2,CASSQDTGLAVRRNNEQFF,TGCGCCAGCAGCCAAGATACGGGACTAGCGGTCCGTAGGAACAATGAGCAGTTCTTC
few,TRBV15,TRBJ1-2,.,CATSRDPGTYTPPNYGYTF,TGTGCCACCAGCAGAGATCCGGGGACATACACCCCTCCTAACTATGGCTACACCTTC
.,TRBV7-9,TRBJ2-5,TRBD2,CASSLVSSGSGETQYF,TGTGCCAGCAGCTTAGTTTCTAGCGGGAGCGGAGAGACCCAGTACTTC
.,TRBV7-2,TRBJ2-1,.,CASSLVRGQINEQFF,TGTGCCAGCAGCTTAGTAAGGGGCCAGATTAATGAGCAGTTCTTC
.,TRBV12-2,TRBJ2-5,.,CASRLNKRTTSQETQYF,TGTGCAAGTCGCTTAAATAAAAGAACTACCAGCCAAGAGACCCAGTACTTC
.,TRBV14,TRBJ2-6,.,CASSHIQEFFGANVLTF,TGTGCCAGCAGCCATATACAGGAATTCTTTGGGGCCAACGTCCTGACTTTC
.,TRBV7-6,TRBJ2-6,TRBD1,CASSLDRVSSGANGLTF,TGTGCCAGCAGCTTGGACAGGGTCAGCTCTGGGGCCAACGGCCTGACTTTC
.,TRBV14,TRBJ2-7,TRBD1,CASSRQGFSYEQYF,TGTGCCAGCAGCCGACAGGGGTTCTCCTACGAGCAGTACTTC
few,TRBV11-2,TRBJ2-1,TRBD2,CASSGGSGSKYEQFF,TGTGCCAGCAGCGGGGGGAGCGGGAGTAAATATGAGCAGTTCTTC
.,TRBV7-8,TRBJ2-1,TRBD1,CASSLDRDRGDNEQFF,TGTGCCAGCAGCTTAGACCGGGACAGGGGCGACAATGAGCAGTTCTTC
.,TRBV9,TRBJ2-2,.,CASSLASGELFF,TGTGCCAGCAGCTTAGCATCCGGGGAGCTGTTTTTT
.,TRBV19,TRBJ1-2,TRBD1,CASEPIGTGDLRNYGYTF,TGTGCCAGTGAACCTATAGGGACAGGGGATTTAAGGAACTATGGCTACACCTTC
.,TRBV11-2,TRBJ2-1,TRBD2,CASSLLAGGYNEQFF,TGTGCCAGCAGCTTACTAGCGGGAGGCTACAATGAGCAGTTCTTC
.,TRBV5-5,TRBJ2-3,.,CASSLGGTTATDTQYF,TGTGCCAGCAGCTTGGGCGGGACCACTGCCACAGATACGCAGTATTTT
.,TRBV18,TRBJ2-5,.,CASSLSRGETQYF,TGTGCCAGCTCGCTTTCGAGAGGGGAGACCCAGTACTTC
once,TRBV27,TRBJ2-1,.,CASSLEAVMDSNEQFF,TGTGCCAGCAGTTTAGAGGCGGTGATGGACAGCAATGAGCAGTTCTTC
.,TRBV7-9,TRBJ2-7,TRBD1,CASSTGTGRYEQYF,TGTGCCAGCAGCACCGGGACAGGGCGTTACGAGCAGTACTTC
.,TRBV30,TRBJ1-2,.,CAWSTGRTNYGYTF,TGTGCCTGGAGTACCGGCAGGACTAACTATGGCTACACCTTC
.,TRBV29-1,TRBJ1-1,.,CSYRYRGYTEAFF,TGCAGCTATCGTTATCGAGGTTACACTGAAGCTTTCTTT
.,TRBV6-5,TRBJ1-4,.,CASKLTGYQEKLFF,TGTGCCAGCAAACTAACAGGGTACCAAGAAAAACTGTTTTTT
.,TRBV7-3,TRBJ2-1,.,CASSSTPQSSYNEQFF,TGTGCCAGCAGCTCCACCCCACAAAGCTCCTACAATGAGCAGTTCTTC
.,TRBV12-5,TRBJ1-6,TRBD1,CASGLFPATTGQGAPGLNSPLHF,TGTGCTAGTGGTTTGTTCCCTGCCACTACGGGACAGGGCGCACCGGGCCTCAATTCACCCCTCCACTTT
.,TRBV9,TRBJ1-2,.,CASSVGPGRMTGGYGYTF,TGTGCCAGCAGCGTAGGTCCAGGGAGAATGACGGGGGGCTATGGCTACACCTTC
.,TRBV7-2,TRBJ1-1,.,CASSYDRSEAFF,TGTGCCAGCAGCTACGACAGAAGTGAAGCTTTCTTT
.,TRBV25-1,TRBJ2-6,TRBD1,CASSEYLWDREGGLTF,TGTGCCAGCAGTGAATACCTCTGGGACAGGGAGGGTGGCCTGACTTTC
.,TRBV5-1,TRBJ2-7,TRBD1,CASSFTLSGGGPDSSYEQYF,TGCGCCAGCAGCTTCACGTTGTCAGGGGGCGGTCCAGATAGCTCCTACGAGCAGTACTTC
.,TRBV7-6,TRBJ2-1,TRBD2,CASSVQRGDEQFF,TGTGCCAGCAGCGTCCAGCGGGGTGATGAGCAGTTCTTC
.,TRBV14,TRBJ2-1,.,CASGGLPGRNEQFF,TGTGCCAGCGGGGGACTTCCTGGGAGGAATGAGCAGTTCTTC
.,TRBV9,TRBJ2-7,.,CASSASLNSANEQYF,TGTGCCAGCAGCGCCAGCCTGAATAGCGCCAACGAGCAGTACTTC
.,TRBV4-3,TRBJ1-1,.,CASSHAGENTEAFF,TGCGCCAGCAGCCACGCAGGGGAGAACACTGAAGCTTTCTTT
.,TRBV2,TRBJ1-4,.,CASSRETSNEKLFF,TGTGCCAGCAGCCGGGAGACTTCTAATGAAAAACTGTTTTTT
.,TRBV5-1,TRBJ1-5,.,CASSDGSNQPQHF,TGCGCCAGCAGCGACGGGTCCAATCAGCCCCAGCATTTT